This note documents a single T cell receptor beta chain sequence. Its antigen is not identified. The data originate from a study of vaccination effects on CD4 cells after COVID-19. General observations from the study: Relatively few convalescent patients took part in the study, which had no early post-infection timepoints. Clones of infection and vaccine origin contracted markedly late after vaccination.

Clones were sequenced by immunoSEQ multiplex PCR, and TCRdb holds only the in-frame ones, with some missing. The sample records approximately 68,000 clones, about 79% being singletons. With the ViraFEST assay, the study expanded antigen-specific CD4+ T cells using viral peptide pools, then sequenced them. Following culture for roughly 10 days, CD4+ T cells were isolated. The healthy vaccine recipients, who had no prior SARS-CoV-2 infection, showed negative nucleocapsid antibodies. They grew approximately 2.1 million PBMC in each well, adding 9.5 to 10 IU/ml IL-2 and 10 ug/ml peptides. On days 3 and 7, fresh IL-2 medium replaced half the medium. Here the sequenced sample was CD4+ T cells from PBMCs cultured with SARS-CoV-2 spike peptides, taken before COVID-19 vaccination. This TCR was recovered from a human donor who received a COVID-19 vaccine.

DNA for the CDR3: TGTGCCAGCATGCCCAGGGGAAGGTGGAATGAGCAGTTCTTC. Translating it yields CASMPRGRWNEQFF. This rearrangement joins TRBV2 to TRBJ2-1; possible D gene TRBD1, 6 bases. This CDR3 has 14 residues. V was cut by 7 bases and J by 7 bases, with 17 bases left in between. The V gene's germline CDR1 is SNHLY and CDR2 FYNNEI.